The TCR beta chain under discussion was sequenced for a study of control samples from healthy donors and cancer patients. The CDR3 has 14 residues. V lost 3 bases and J lost 6, with 13 bases in between. The V gene's germline CDR1 is SGHTS and CDR2 YDEGEE. Here immunoSEQ multiplex PCR was the method, and the copy in TCRdb shows in-frame clones only, minus some. Here the sample spans more than 90,000 clones, roughly 90% being singletons. This clone showed up just a few times. The TCR sequence derives from a man aged 30 to 45 in good health. The rearrangement joins TRBV5-8 to TRBJ1-5; D is possibly TRBD1 (6 bases). Sequenced sample: blood. The CDR3, as DNA: TGTGCCAGCAGCTACAGGGTATCGCTTCAGCCCCAGCATTTT. It specifies CASSYRVSLQPQHF.